Listed below are T cell receptor beta chains from one sample, sequenced in a study of shared clonotypes between healthy human individuals. Data came from immunoSEQ multiplex PCR; TCRdb stores just in-frame clones and leaves some out. The sample comprises roughly 2.1 million clones, about 93% of which are singletons, and roughly 1.7% rests with the top ten. The sequencing input was naive CD8+ T cells from PBMCs. The receptors were sampled from a man younger than 30 in good health. Some clones in this sample may be carry-over from other donors' samples. Both conserved end residues are part of each CDR3. Fields, in order: D gene, V gene, CDR3 length, J gene, clone size, CDR3 protein, CDR3 DNA. D genes are given only for firm matches. For some rows the clone size is stated as once, few or many, or as a class when expanded; others skip it.

.,TRBV6-6,16,TRBJ1-3,.,CASSYSSLDSGNTIYF,TGTGCCAGCAGTTACTCGAGTCTGGACTCTGGAAACACCATATATTTT
.,TRBV7-9,14,TRBJ1-4,.,CASSLLAEDEKLFF,TGTGCCAGCAGCTTATTGGCAGAGGATGAAAAACTGTTTTTT
.,TRBV11-2,13,TRBJ2-7,.,CASSFGIPYEQYF,TGTGCCAGCAGCTTCGGGATCCCATACGAGCAGTACTTC
TRBD1,TRBV7-6,16,TRBJ2-1,.,CASSLVWTGDYNEQFF,TGTGCCAGCAGCTTAGTCTGGACAGGGGACTACAATGAGCAGTTCTTC
.,TRBV7-6,10,TRBJ1-5,.,CASSPGTQHF,TGTGCCAGCAGCCCCGGCACCCAGCATTTT
TRBD2,TRBV28,16,TRBJ2-7,once,CASSLRTSGLSYEQYF,TGTGCCAGCAGTCTTCGGACTAGCGGCCTCTCCTACGAGCAGTACTTC
.,TRBV11-2,15,TRBJ2-3,.,CASSSRTASTDTQYF,TGTGCCAGCAGCTCCCGGACGGCGAGCACAGATACGCAGTATTTT
.,TRBV6-1,15,TRBJ1-4,.,CASSEVGHLDEKLFF,TGTGCCAGCAGTGAAGTAGGACACCTTGATGAAAAACTGTTTTTT
TRBD1,TRBV11-2,14,TRBJ2-7,.,CASSVGQGDYEQYF,TGTGCCAGCAGCGTGGGACAGGGGGACTACGAGCAGTACTTC
.,TRBV27,16,TRBJ2-3,.,CASSAGTQEGTDTQYF,TGTGCCAGCAGTGCCGGGACACAGGAGGGCACAGATACGCAGTATTTT
TRBD1,TRBV9,14,TRBJ1-5,.,CASSAGDSNQPQHF,TGTGCCAGCAGCGCGGGGGACAGTAATCAGCCCCAGCATTTT
TRBD1,TRBV7-9,15,TRBJ2-1,.,CASRPETGEYNEQFF,TGTGCCAGCCGTCCCGAGACAGGGGAATACAATGAGCAGTTCTTC
.,TRBV27,13,TRBJ1-1,once,CASSPLWNTEAFF,TGTGCCAGCAGTCCCCTATGGAACACTGAAGCTTTCTTT
TRBD2,TRBV6-1,18,TRBJ2-1,once,CASSGTSGRAGSYNEQFF,TGTGCCAGCAGTGGAACTAGCGGGAGGGCGGGGTCCTACAATGAGCAGTTCTTC
TRBD1,TRBV27,16,TRBJ2-7,.,CASSSRTGANPGEQYF,TGTGCCAGCAGTTCACGGACAGGGGCCAATCCGGGCGAGCAGTACTTC
.,TRBV5-6,12,TRBJ2-3,.,CASSLAGSFAYF,TGTGCCAGCAGCTTGGCCGGGAGTTTCGCGTATTTT
TRBD2,TRBV7-8,16,TRBJ2-3,.,CASSLLGLAGVDTQYF,TGTGCCAGCAGCTTATTAGGACTAGCGGGAGTAGATACGCAGTATTTT
TRBD1,TRBV7-9,15,TRBJ1-1,.,CASSSPGTGGTEAFF,TGTGCCAGCAGCTCACCCGGGACAGGGGGAACTGAAGCTTTCTTT
TRBD2,TRBV10-3,15,TRBJ2-1,.,CAISEIGGRAEEQFF,TGTGCCATCAGTGAAATCGGCGGGAGGGCCGAAGAGCAGTTCTTC
.,TRBV7-2,14,TRBJ2-3,once,CASSLVGGTDTQYF,TGTGCCAGCAGCTTAGTGGGGGGAACAGATACGCAGTATTTT
.,TRBV30,12,TRBJ2-1,.,CAWSLAKNEQFF,TGTGCCTGGAGTTTAGCAAAGAATGAGCAGTTCTTC
.,TRBV10-2,15,TRBJ1-3,.,CASSAFRAPGNTIYF,TGCGCCAGCAGTGCATTCAGGGCACCTGGAAACACCATATATTTT
TRBD2,TRBV7-9,15,TRBJ2-7,.,CASSFLAGVSYEQYF,TGTGCCAGCAGCTTTCTAGCGGGAGTCTCCTACGAGCAGTACTTC
.,TRBV9,12,TRBJ2-7,.,CASSVGVGEQYF,TGTGCCAGCAGCGTTGGGGTGGGCGAGCAGTACTTC